This is a list of T cell receptor beta chains from one sample in a study of CD8 T cells in ankylosing spondylitis. TCRdb itself ran the 5' RACE reads through MiXCR, one entry per CDR3 protein. The data contain over 450,000 distinct CDR3 sequences, more than 9.5% of them seen just once; the ten biggest clones take up nearly 7%. What was sequenced was blood, either unsorted or a sorted T cell fraction (not recorded which). The receptors here all came from a male donor with ankylosing spondylitis. Both conserved end residues are part of each CDR3. Fields, in order: J gene, D gene, V gene, CDR3 length, clone size, CDR3 DNA, CDR3 protein. A D gene is named only where the DNA matches it firmly. Only part of the rows carry a size: once, few, many, or a class if the clone is expanded.

J gene: TRBJ2-3; D gene: TRBD2; V gene: TRBV7-9; CDR3 length: 13; clone size: NA; CDR3 DNA: TGTGCCAGAGCGGGAGGTGACGCAGATACGCAGTATTTT; CDR3 protein: CARAGGDADTQYF
J gene: TRBJ2-5; D gene: NA; V gene: TRBV4-2; CDR3 length: 15; clone size: NA; CDR3 DNA: TGTGCCAGCAGCCAACGACCGGTGGGGCAAGAGACCCAGTACTTC; CDR3 protein: CASSQRPVGQETQYF
J gene: TRBJ1-4; D gene: TRBD1; V gene: TRBV5-1; CDR3 length: 14; clone size: few; CDR3 DNA: TGCGCCAGCAGTCGGGACAGGCCACTGGGAAAACTGTTTTTT; CDR3 protein: CASSRDRPLGKLFF
J gene: TRBJ2-3; D gene: TRBD2; V gene: TRBV29-1; CDR3 length: 16; clone size: few; CDR3 DNA: TGCAGCGTTGGAGGGGACCACGGGGGGAACACAGATACGCAGTATTTT; CDR3 protein: CSVGGDHGGNTDTQYF
J gene: TRBJ2-2; D gene: TRBD2; V gene: TRBV7-2; CDR3 length: 16; clone size: NA; CDR3 DNA: TGTGCCAGCAGCCCCCGCGGCGGGAGGGACACCGGGGAGCTGTTTTTT; CDR3 protein: CASSPRGGRDTGELFF
J gene: TRBJ2-1; D gene: TRBD2; V gene: TRBV5-1; CDR3 length: 15; clone size: NA; CDR3 DNA: TGCGCCAGCAGCCCCGGGGGGGGCCCCGACAATGAGCAGTTCTTC; CDR3 protein: CASSPGGGPDNEQFF
J gene: TRBJ1-5; D gene: TRBD1; V gene: TRBV6-5; CDR3 length: 15; clone size: few; CDR3 DNA: TGTGCCAGCAGTGCCTCGACAGGGACCGATCAGCCCCAGCATTTT; CDR3 protein: CASSASTGTDQPQHF
J gene: TRBJ1-2; D gene: NA; V gene: TRBV5-1; CDR3 length: 14; clone size: few; CDR3 DNA: TGCGCCAGCATCCTTGACCCCCGTTGGGGTGGCTACACCTTC; CDR3 protein: CASILDPRWGGYTF
J gene: TRBJ2-7; D gene: TRBD2; V gene: TRBV6-2/TRBV6-3; CDR3 length: 16; clone size: few; CDR3 DNA: TGTGCCAGCAGTCTACCCCGACTAGCGGGAGTTTACGAGCAGTACTTC; CDR3 protein: CASSLPRLAGVYEQYF
J gene: TRBJ2-7; D gene: NA; V gene: TRBV20-1; CDR3 length: 14; clone size: NA; CDR3 DNA: TGCAGTGCTAGAGCCGGGACGGGCTCCTACGAGCAGTACTTC; CDR3 protein: CSARAGTGSYEQYF
J gene: TRBJ1-5; D gene: NA; V gene: TRBV4-1; CDR3 length: 13; clone size: many; CDR3 DNA: TGCGCCAGCAGCCTGGAGGGAAGACGGCCCCAGCATTTT; CDR3 protein: CASSLEGRRPQHF
J gene: TRBJ1-2; D gene: NA; V gene: TRBV4-1; CDR3 length: 14; clone size: few; CDR3 DNA: TGCGCCAGCAGCCAAGGCCACAGTTCTTATGGCTACACCTTC; CDR3 protein: CASSQGHSSYGYTF
J gene: TRBJ2-1; D gene: TRBD2; V gene: TRBV7-2; CDR3 length: 16; clone size: NA; CDR3 DNA: TGTGCCAGCACCCAGACCAACCCGGGGACTAGCGGTGAGCAGTTCTTC; CDR3 protein: CASTQTNPGTSGEQFF
J gene: TRBJ2-1; D gene: TRBD2; V gene: TRBV7-8; CDR3 length: 14; clone size: many; CDR3 DNA: TGTGCCAGCAGCTTAGAACTAGCGGGAGGGAAGGAGTTCTTC; CDR3 protein: CASSLELAGGKEFF
J gene: TRBJ2-1; D gene: NA; V gene: TRBV5-1; CDR3 length: 15; clone size: many; CDR3 DNA: TGCGCCAGCAGCTTGGTTGCGGGAACCTACAATGAGCAGTTCTTC; CDR3 protein: CASSLVAGTYNEQFF